This T cell receptor (beta chain) was identified in a study of OX40 agonist ivuxolimab in advanced cancers. Looking at the study overall: Dose-escalation patients were diagnosed with hepatocellular carcinoma, melanoma, renal cell cancer or head and neck cancer.

The germline V gene encodes CDR1 MNHNY and CDR2 SVGAGI (reference sequence). J lost 7 bases, V lost 5 bases, and 6 bases had no gene match. This CDR3 has 14 amino acids. Here immunoSEQ multiplex PCR was the method, and the copy in TCRdb shows in-frame clones only, minus some. The sample consists of over 80,000 clones, around 90% of them appearing once. The origin of this receptor is an adult with an advanced solid tumor such as melanoma, head and neck, liver or kidney cancer. This chain connects TRBV6-6 to TRBJ1-5; TRBD1 matches 9 bases. The sequences come from CD4+ or CD8+ T cells sorted from blood, collected in a trial of the OX40 agonist ivuxolimab. The CDR3 DNA is TGTGCCAGCAGTCGACAGGGGGGGAGGCAGCCCCAGCATTTT. Translated: CASSRQGGRQPQHF.